Listed below are T cell receptor beta chains from one sample, sequenced in a study of blood T cell repertoires in COVID-19. The method was immunoSEQ multiplex PCR; TCRdb's version includes in-frame clones alone and lacks a portion of them. Of 35,000 to 45,000 clones listed, 70% to 80% are singletons. The sequenced material came from peripheral blood. Receptors were obtained from a woman in her 70s with acute or convalescent COVID-19. Each CDR3 is given with its conserved first and last residue. D genes are given only for firm matches. Where a row states a size, it is once, few, many or the class of an expanded clone; other rows omit it.

cdr3_nt,cdr3_aa,j_call,d_call,clone_size,cdr3_length,v_call
TGTGCCAGCAGCTTAGGGTCGAACTCGGGGAACACTGAAGCTTTCTTT,CASSLGSNSGNTEAFF,TRBJ1-1,-,-,16,TRBV11-3
TGTGCCAGCAGCCCGATGGGGACAGCTAGCACAGATACGCAGTATTTT,CASSPMGTASTDTQYF,TRBJ2-3,TRBD1,-,16,TRBV7-9
TGTGCCAGTAGTACCGGGACAATCATGAACACTGAAGCTTTCTTT,CASSTGTIMNTEAFF,TRBJ1-1,-,-,15,TRBV19
TGTGCCAGCAGTCGAAGAAGGACTAGCGGGTCCTACAATGAGCAGTTCTTC,CASSRRRTSGSYNEQFF,TRBJ2-1,TRBD2,-,17,TRBV28
TGTGCCAGCAGCTTAGGTCAGGGGGACTTCTACGAGCAGTACTTC,CASSLGQGDFYEQYF,TRBJ2-7,-,-,15,TRBV11-2
TGCGCCAGCAGCCTGGGGGGTGGACAGCCCCAGCATTTT,CASSLGGGQPQHF,TRBJ1-5,-,-,13,TRBV4-3
TGCAGCGTCTCGCCCGGGACAGGGCGGGAGACCCAGTACTTC,CSVSPGTGRETQYF,TRBJ2-5,TRBD1,once,14,TRBV29-1
TGTGCCAGCAGTGGGGACAGCCGCTCCTATAATTCACCCCTCCACTTT,CASSGDSRSYNSPLHF,TRBJ1-6,TRBD1,-,16,TRBV6-1
TGTGCCAGCTCACCAGGACAGAACACAGATACGCAGTATTTT,CASSPGQNTDTQYF,TRBJ2-3,-,-,14,TRBV18
TGTGCCAGCAGCTCTCGCGATACAGGTATGAACACTGAAGCTTTCTTT,CASSSRDTGMNTEAFF,TRBJ1-1,-,-,16,TRBV7-6
TGTGCCAGCAGTTACGACAGGGGGTGGTCTGAAGCTTTCTTT,CASSYDRGWSEAFF,TRBJ1-1,TRBD1,-,14,TRBV28
TGTGCCAGCAGCCTCCCTAATCAGCCCCAGCATTTT,CASSLPNQPQHF,TRBJ1-5,-,few,12,TRBV28
TGTGCCAGCAGCTTAATCCCTGCAGGGGGCGAAAGACGGTCCTACGAGCAGTACTTC,CASSLIPAGGERRSYEQYF,TRBJ2-7,TRBD1,few,19,TRBV11-3
TGTGCCAGCAGCCCTAACAGGGCTATCGTCTCTGGAAACACCATATATTTT,CASSPNRAIVSGNTIYF,TRBJ1-3,-,-,17,TRBV5-6
TGTGCCAGCCGCCTGTCGCCGGACAGGGTTAACTATGGCTACACCTTC,CASRLSPDRVNYGYTF,TRBJ1-2,TRBD1,-,16,TRBV2
TGTGCCAGCAGTTTAGGGGCCTCGGACAACTATGGCTACACCTTC,CASSLGASDNYGYTF,TRBJ1-2,-,-,15,TRBV27
TGTGCCAGCAGTGGGGCGGGAGGGCCCGGTCTGTACGAGCAGTACTTC,CASSGAGGPGLYEQYF,TRBJ2-7,TRBD2,-,16,TRBV2
TGCAGCGTTGAAGACGGGAGCTCTGGAAACACCATATATTTT,CSVEDGSSGNTIYF,TRBJ1-3,-,-,14,TRBV29-1
TGTGCCAGCAGTGAACTGAGGTGGCGGGATAGCACAGATACGCAGTATTTT,CASSELRWRDSTDTQYF,TRBJ2-3,-,-,17,TRBV2
TGTGCCAGCAGCTCCCGCGGCAGGGGAGAGACCCAGTACTTC,CASSSRGRGETQYF,TRBJ2-5,-,few,14,TRBV7-8
TGTGCCATCAGGCGGGGGGCTGGAAACACCATATATTTT,CAIRRGAGNTIYF,TRBJ1-3,-,-,13,TRBV10-3
TGTGCCAGCAATCCAGGGGGCGCGAGCTATGGCTACACCTTC,CASNPGGASYGYTF,TRBJ1-2,TRBD1,-,14,TRBV28
TGTGCCAGCCGAGGGACAGTAGAAAAACTGTTTTTT,CASRGTVEKLFF,TRBJ1-4,TRBD1,-,12,TRBV25-1
TGTGCCTGTTTGTCCCCAAACTCCTACGAGCAGTACTTC,CACLSPNSYEQYF,TRBJ2-7,-,-,13,TRBV30
TGTGCCAGCAGCCGGGCTTGGGGGACCCAGGGGGACGAGCAGTACTTC,CASSRAWGTQGDEQYF,TRBJ2-7,TRBD1,-,16,TRBV4-2
TGTGCCAGCAGGGCCACCGGGACAATGACTCTTAGCAATCAGCCCCAGCATTTT,CASRATGTMTLSNQPQHF,TRBJ1-5,-,-,18,TRBV28
TGCGCCAGCAGCCAAGACGACAGTAGGGCGGACAGAACCGCGAAGACCCAGTACTTC,CASSQDDSRADRTAKTQYF,TRBJ2-5,-,-,19,TRBV4-1
TGTGCCAGCAGCCCGGGACTCAACACCGGGGAGCTGTTTTTT,CASSPGLNTGELFF,TRBJ2-2,-,hyperexpanded,14,TRBV7-9
TGTGCCATCAGTGAGTCGAACATCTATGGCTACACCTTC,CAISESNIYGYTF,TRBJ1-2,-,-,13,TRBV10-3
TGTGCCAGCAGCCCTGGAGGATTTGGGGGCTACACCTTC,CASSPGGFGGYTF,TRBJ1-2,-,-,13,TRBV3-1/TRBV3-2
TGTGCCAGCAGTGAATTTTTGTCAGGGTGGACTAACTATGGCTACACCTTC,CASSEFLSGWTNYGYTF,TRBJ1-2,-,-,17,TRBV2
TGTGCCAGCAGCTTTGGAGGGAACACTGAAGCTTTCTTT,CASSFGGNTEAFF,TRBJ1-1,-,-,13,TRBV5-6